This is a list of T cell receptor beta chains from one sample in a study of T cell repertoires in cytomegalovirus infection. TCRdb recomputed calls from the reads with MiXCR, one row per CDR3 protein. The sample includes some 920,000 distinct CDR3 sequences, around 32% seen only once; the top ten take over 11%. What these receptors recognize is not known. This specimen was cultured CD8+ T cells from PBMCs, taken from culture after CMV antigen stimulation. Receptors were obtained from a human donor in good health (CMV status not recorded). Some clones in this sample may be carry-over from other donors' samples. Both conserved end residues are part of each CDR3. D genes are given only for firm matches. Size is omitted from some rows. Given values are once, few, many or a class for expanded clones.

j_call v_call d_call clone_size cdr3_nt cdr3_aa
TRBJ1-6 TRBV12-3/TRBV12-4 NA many TGTGCCAGCAGCACCTACAGGGTGAATTCACCCCTCCACTTT CASSTYRVNSPLHF
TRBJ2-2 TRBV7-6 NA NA TGTGCCAGCAGCTTAGCGAAAGGGGGGTTAAACACCGGGGAGCTGTTTTTT CASSLAKGGLNTGELFF
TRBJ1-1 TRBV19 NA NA TGTGCCAGTAGTATTACGGCTGAAGCTTTCTTT CASSITAEAFF
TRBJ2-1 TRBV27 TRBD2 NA TGTGCCAGCCACCTAGCGGGGGGCCCGAGCTCCTACAATGAGCAGTTCTTC CASHLAGGPSSYNEQFF
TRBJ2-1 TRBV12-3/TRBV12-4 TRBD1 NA TGTGCCAGCAGTTTAGACCCCAGGGGGGAGCAGTTCTTC CASSLDPRGEQFF
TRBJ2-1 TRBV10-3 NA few TGTGCCATCAGTGAGAGGGGCCAGGGGTTCTTC CAISERGQGFF
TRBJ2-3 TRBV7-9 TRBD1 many TGTGCCAGCAGCTTACACAGGGGGCTCACAGATACGCAGTATTTT CASSLHRGLTDTQYF
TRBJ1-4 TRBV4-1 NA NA TGCGCCAGCAGCCAAGATACAGGGAGGAATAAAAAACTGTTTTTT CASSQDTGRNKKLFF
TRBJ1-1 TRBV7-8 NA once TGTGCCAGCAACCAAGCCCCATACACTGAAGCTTTCTTT CASNQAPYTEAFF
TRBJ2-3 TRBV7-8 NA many TGTGCCAGCAGCTTAGAGTCCCGTCAGTCCGGCACAGATACGCAGTATTTT CASSLESRQSGTDTQYF
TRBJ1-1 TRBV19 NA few TGTGCCAGTAGTCAGGGAGAAGCTTTCTTT CASSQGEAFF
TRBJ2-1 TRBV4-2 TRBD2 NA TGTGCCAGCAGCCAAAGAACTAGCGGCTACAATGAGCAGTTCTTC CASSQRTSGYNEQFF
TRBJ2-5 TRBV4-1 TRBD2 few TGCGCCAGCAGCCAAGACCCTAGCGGCCTAGGGGAGACCCAGTACTTC CASSQDPSGLGETQYF
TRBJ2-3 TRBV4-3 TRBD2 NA TGCGCCAGCAGCCAAGATACCAGCGGGGGGTTCACAGATACGCAGTATTTT CASSQDTSGGFTDTQYF
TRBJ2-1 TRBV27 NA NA TGTGCCAGCAGTTTAGCTAGCCGAAGCTCCTACAATGAGCAGTTCTTC CASSLASRSSYNEQFF
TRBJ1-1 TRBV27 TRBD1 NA TGTGCCAGCAGTCCGGGACAGCGCTACACTGAAGCTTTCTTT CASSPGQRYTEAFF
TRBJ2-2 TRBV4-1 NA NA TGCGCCAGCAGCACAGACGGGGAGCTGTTTTTT CASSTDGELFF
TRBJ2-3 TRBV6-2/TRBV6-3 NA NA TGTGCCAGCAGTTCCTCCGTCCTGTGGGATACGCAGTATTTT CASSSSVLWDTQYF
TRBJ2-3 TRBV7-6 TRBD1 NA TGTGCCAGCAGCGTAGCACCAGGGACAGGGGGCCTATTCGGTACGCAGTATTTT CASSVAPGTGGLFGTQYF
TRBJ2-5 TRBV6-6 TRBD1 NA TGTGCCAGCAGTCAAAACCGACAGGGGAGTCACTTC CASSQNRQGSHF
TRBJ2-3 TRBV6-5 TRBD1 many TGTGCCAGCAGTTACTCGCCGGGTGATACAGGGGGCGATACGCAGTATTTT CASSYSPGDTGGDTQYF
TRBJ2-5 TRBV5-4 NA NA TGTGCCAGCGGTCCGGGATACGAGGGACAGACCCAGTACTTC CASGPGYEGQTQYF
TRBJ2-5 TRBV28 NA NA TGTGCCAGCAGTTTACCGTTAACAGGTCGAGAGACCCAGTACTTC CASSLPLTGRETQYF
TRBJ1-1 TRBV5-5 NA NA TGTGCCAGCAGCTTGCACCTACAAAGCACTGAAGCTTTCTTT CASSLHLQSTEAFF
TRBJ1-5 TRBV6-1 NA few TGTGCCAGCAGTGACACAAGGATTTATAGCAATCAGCCCCAGCATTTT CASSDTRIYSNQPQHF
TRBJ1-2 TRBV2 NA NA TGTGCCAGACCCGAACGGAACAAGGCTAATCCCTATGGCTACACCTTC CARPERNKANPYGYTF
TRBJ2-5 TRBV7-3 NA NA TGTGCCAGCAGCAACCGGGGCGGAGAGACCCAGTACTTC CASSNRGGETQYF
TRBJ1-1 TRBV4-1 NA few TGCGCCAGCAGCCAAGAGGCAGGGCGACAGAACACTGAAGCTTTCTTT CASSQEAGRQNTEAFF
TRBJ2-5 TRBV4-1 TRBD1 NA TGCGCCAGCAGCCATCTACAAGGACAGGGTAAATCCGAGACCCAGTACTTC CASSHLQGQGKSETQYF
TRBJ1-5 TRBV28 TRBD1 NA TGTGCCAGCAGTTTATACAGGGGTGAGGTCAATCAGCCCCAGCATTTT CASSLYRGEVNQPQHF
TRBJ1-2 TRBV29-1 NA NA TGCAGCGTTTCAAGGCAGAACTATGGCTACACCTTC CSVSRQNYGYTF
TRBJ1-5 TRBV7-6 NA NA TGTGTCAGCAGCTTAGGTGGGCCCCAGCATTTT CVSSLGGPQHF
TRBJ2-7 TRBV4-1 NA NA TGCGCCAGCAGCCAGCGGGACGGACCCTCCTACGAGCAGTACTTC CASSQRDGPSYEQYF
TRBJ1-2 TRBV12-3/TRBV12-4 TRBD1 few TGTGCCAGCAGTCCCCGGGACAGGGGGCCCCTAAGTTATGGCTACACCTTC CASSPRDRGPLSYGYTF
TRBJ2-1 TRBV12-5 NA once TGTGCTAGTGGTGGGGCAGGGGCGAGGAATGAGCAGTTCTTC CASGGAGARNEQFF
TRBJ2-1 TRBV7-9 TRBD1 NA TGTGCCAGCAGCGGGTCAGGGGGCCCCGGGTACAATGAGCAGTTCTTC CASSGSGGPGYNEQFF
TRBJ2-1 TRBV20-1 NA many TGCAGTGCAACCCCAGTAGAGGGGACTCTTCCGGAGCAGTTCTTC CSATPVEGTLPEQFF
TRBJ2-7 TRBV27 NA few TGTGCCAGCAGCTTTTGGGGGGGGCCCTTCCCCTACGAGCAGTACTTC CASSFWGGPFPYEQYF
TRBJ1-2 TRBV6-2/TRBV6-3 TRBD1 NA TGTGCCAGCAGTACCCGGGACAGGGGACGCGAAAACTATGGCTACACCTTC CASSTRDRGRENYGYTF
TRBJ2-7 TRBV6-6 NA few TGTGCCAGCAGTTACTCGACTCTCAGGTCCTCCTACGAGCAGTACTTC CASSYSTLRSSYEQYF
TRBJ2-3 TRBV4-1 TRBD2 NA TGCACCAGCAGCCAACTACTAGCGGGGGCCACAGATACGCAGTATTTT CTSSQLLAGATDTQYF
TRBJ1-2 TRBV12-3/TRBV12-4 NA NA TGTGCCAGCAGCCCCGCGGCAGGGGTTTGGGGCTACACCTTC CASSPAAGVWGYTF
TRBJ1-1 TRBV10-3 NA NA TGTGCCATCAGTGAGCCAGGGGTCACTGAAGCTTTCTTT CAISEPGVTEAFF
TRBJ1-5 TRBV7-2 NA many TGTGCCAGCAGCCCGGGACCGATCCAGCCCCAGCATTTT CASSPGPIQPQHF
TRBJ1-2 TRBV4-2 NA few TGTGCCAGCAGCCAAGACCAGGGGCTCACCTTC CASSQDQGLTF